A selection of T cell receptor beta chains follows, all from one sample in a study of T-cell memory formation after mild COVID-19. TCRdb called the 5' RACE reads again in MiXCR, with one record for every CDR3 protein. The sample lists around 300,000 distinct CDR3 sequences, 19% occurring once. Sequencing was done on a sample of PBMCs or a T cell subset sorted from them (not recorded which). The receptor source for this set is a man aged 18 to 29 who had mild COVID-19 (a few samples of this study predate the infection). Cell type and time point are not known. Both conserved end residues are part of each CDR3. Each record gives: D gene, clone size, J gene, CDR3 length, V gene, CDR3 DNA, CDR3 protein. D genes are given only for firm matches. The size field is filled for only some rows; it gives once, few, many or a size class.

>NA|NA|TRBJ2-7|14|TRBV6-5
TGTGCCAGCAGTTACTCGGCGGGGGCCGACGAGCAGTACTTC
CASSYSAGADEQYF
>NA|NA|TRBJ2-4|15|TRBV5-6
TGTGCCAGCAACGATTATGGGGGGCCCAAAAACATTCAGTACTTC
CASNDYGGPKNIQYF
>TRBD1|few|TRBJ1-1|14|TRBV10-3
TGTGCCATCAGGACAGGGGATGGGGTCACTGAAGCTTTCTTT
CAIRTGDGVTEAFF
>NA|many|TRBJ2-1|15|TRBV5-1
TGCGCCAGCAGCTCGTCCCAGCATCTCTACAATGAGCAGTTCTTC
CASSSSQHLYNEQFF
>NA|NA|TRBJ1-5|16|TRBV7-8
TGTGCCAGCAGCTTCGGACAGCTATATAGCAATCAGCCCCAGCATTTT
CASSFGQLYSNQPQHF
>NA|NA|TRBJ2-3|16|TRBV7-2
TGTGCCAGCAGTGACTACGGGACAAGCAGCACAGATACGCAGTATTTT
CASSDYGTSSTDTQYF
>NA|NA|TRBJ1-5|14|TRBV4-1
TGCGCCAGCAGCCAAGGGGCAGGGCGGCAGCCCCAGCATTTT
CASSQGAGRQPQHF
>NA|few|TRBJ2-2|17|TRBV4-2
TGTGCCAGCAGCCGCGCCCCAGGGGTAGTAGCGGGCGGGGAGCTGTTTTTT
CASSRAPGVVAGGELFF
>TRBD2|few|TRBJ2-3|15|TRBV7-2
TGTGCCAGCAAGCATCGGGGGGGCAACACAGATACGCAGTATTTT
CASKHRGGNTDTQYF
>NA|NA|TRBJ1-4|17|TRBV7-9
TGTGCCAGCAGCCCCGAGGGGACGACGGGGAGTAATGAAAAACTGTTTTTT
CASSPEGTTGSNEKLFF
>NA|NA|TRBJ1-1|13|TRBV5-1
TGCGCCAGCAGCTTTGGGTCCGGGCCCGAAGCTTTCTTT
CASSFGSGPEAFF
>TRBD2|many|TRBJ2-1|16|TRBV7-2
TGTGCCAGCAGCTCCGCTAGCGGGGAGCCATACAATGAGCAGTTCTTC
CASSSASGEPYNEQFF
>NA|NA|TRBJ2-4|18|TRBV14
TGTGCCAGCAGCCAAGGAAGCCGTGGGATTACAGCCAAAAACATTCAGTACTTC
CASSQGSRGITAKNIQYF
>NA|NA|TRBJ2-1|13|TRBV7-2
TGTGCCAGCAGCTTGCCGGCCTACAATGAGCAGTTCTTC
CASSLPAYNEQFF
>NA|few|TRBJ2-2|16|TRBV5-4
TGTGCCAGCAGCTTGGACAGGGCGGCGAACACCGGGGAGCTGTTTTTT
CASSLDRAANTGELFF
>NA|few|TRBJ2-7|14|TRBV7-9
TGTGCCAGCAGCTCTAGACAGGCGGCCTACGAGCAGTACTTC
CASSSRQAAYEQYF
>NA|NA|TRBJ1-6|14|TRBV9
TGTGCCAGCAGCCCCCGGACAGAGAATTCACCCCTCCACTTT
CASSPRTENSPLHF
>NA|few|TRBJ2-6|19|TRBV21-1
TGTGCCAGCAGCCGCGGGACTCGGACAGGTAGCTCTGGGGCCAACGTCCTGACTTTC
CASSRGTRTGSSGANVLTF
>TRBD1|few|TRBJ2-1|15|TRBV5-1
TGCGCCAGCAGCAACCGGGACAGGGGAAGGGCAGGGCAGTTCTTC
CASSNRDRGRAGQFF
>NA|NA|TRBJ1-2|15|TRBV11-2
TGTGCCAGCAGCTTAGACCGGCCCCTGATTTCGGGCTACACCTTC
CASSLDRPLISGYTF
>TRBD1|few|TRBJ1-1|13|TRBV30
TGTGCCTGGAGCTACAGGGGGGGCACTGAAGCTTTCTTT
CAWSYRGGTEAFF
>TRBD1|NA|TRBJ1-1|14|TRBV2
TGTGCCAGCAGTGACGGGGTAGGGGCAGGGGGAACTTTCTTT
CASSDGVGAGGTFF
>NA|NA|TRBJ1-6|13|TRBV30
TGTGCCTGGAGTCCACCTCGGGGTTCACCCCTCCACTTT
CAWSPPRGSPLHF
>NA|NA|TRBJ1-1|12|TRBV10-3
TGTGCCATCAGTGAGGGCAGGGAGTTGGCTTTCTTT
CAISEGRELAFF
>TRBD1|few|TRBJ1-1|17|TRBV5-1
TGCGCCAGCACCTCTAGCGGGACAGGGGGCCTGAACACTGAAGCTTTCTTT
CASTSSGTGGLNTEAFF
>TRBD2|NA|TRBJ2-7|14|TRBV27
TGTGCCAGCAGTTCACTAGCGGCTTACTACGAGCAGTACTTC
CASSSLAAYYEQYF
>TRBD1|NA|TRBJ2-2|15|TRBV5-1
TGCGCCAGCTCCTATACCGACAGGGCCACCGGGAAGCTGTTTTTT
CASSYTDRATGKLFF
>TRBD1|NA|TRBJ1-2|15|TRBV12-3/TRBV12-4
TGTGCCAGCAGTTCTCCGGGACAGAGAGCGTATGGCTACACCTTC
CASSSPGQRAYGYTF
>NA|few|TRBJ1-1|14|TRBV5-6
TGTGCCAGCAGCTTGAGCGTAATGAACACTGAAGCTTTCTTT
CASSLSVMNTEAFF
>NA|NA|TRBJ1-1|14|TRBV7-2
TGTGCCAGCAGCTTCTCGGGAAGGAACACTGAAGCTTTCTTT
CASSFSGRNTEAFF
>NA|few|TRBJ1-5|16|TRBV27
TGTGCCAGCAGTTTAAGGGCAGGGGCGAGCAATCAGCCCCAGCATTTT
CASSLRAGASNQPQHF
>NA|few|TRBJ1-2|15|TRBV28
TGTGCCAGCAGTCGGACCGGGACCAGGGTCAGGGGCTACACCTTC
CASSRTGTRVRGYTF
>NA|NA|TRBJ1-3|14|TRBV12-3/TRBV12-4
TGTGCCAGCAGTCAGTTCAGCTCTGGAAACACCATATATTTT
CASSQFSSGNTIYF
>TRBD2|few|TRBJ2-3|13|TRBV6-1
TGTGCCAGCTCTTGGGGGGGGAGAGATACGCAGTATTTT
CASSWGGRDTQYF
>NA|few|TRBJ1-6|12|TRBV7-2
TGTGCCAGCAACTACAGGGAACACCCCCTCCACTTT
CASNYREHPLHF
>NA|NA|TRBJ2-3|14|TRBV5-1
TGCGCCAGCAGCTTGCAGGGGGGGGGAGATACGCAGTATTTT
CASSLQGGGDTQYF
>TRBD2|NA|TRBJ2-1|15|TRBV5-1
TGCGCCAGCAGGGTAGGGCTAGCGGACGACAATGAGCAGTTCTTC
CASRVGLADDNEQFF
>NA|many|TRBJ1-1|14|TRBV12-3/TRBV12-4
TGTGCCAGCAGTTTTATGGGGGTAGGGACTGAAGCTTTCTTT
CASSFMGVGTEAFF
>NA|few|TRBJ2-5|15|TRBV7-3
TGTGCCAGCAGCTTATTTGCTAGGCCGGGGGAGACCCAGTACTTC
CASSLFARPGETQYF
>TRBD1|few|TRBJ2-6|17|TRBV5-1
TGCGCCAGCAGCTCCGGGACAGGGGAATCTGGGGCCAACGTCCTGACTTTC
CASSSGTGESGANVLTF
>NA|NA|TRBJ1-1|13|TRBV7-9
TGTGCCACCATCGGACAGATGAACACTGAAGCTTTCTTT
CATIGQMNTEAFF
>TRBD1|NA|TRBJ1-1|15|TRBV20-1
TGCAGTGCTCCAGCGCAGGGGGGTACGAACACTGAAGCTTTCTTT
CSAPAQGGTNTEAFF
>TRBD1|NA|TRBJ2-1|16|TRBV6-2/TRBV6-3
TGTGCCAGCAGTAAGCCGGGACAGGGGGCCGACAATGAGCAGTTCTTC
CASSKPGQGADNEQFF
>NA|NA|TRBJ2-1|15|TRBV5-1
TGCGCCAGCAGCTTGGCCGGGACGGATTCAAATGAGCAGGTCTTC
CASSLAGTDSNEQVF
>TRBD2|few|TRBJ2-1|16|TRBV4-2
TGTGCCAGCAGCCTTCTGGCGGGGGGGCGAGCGAATGAGCAGTTCTTC
CASSLLAGGRANEQFF
>NA|once|TRBJ2-7|13|TRBV27
TGTGCCAGCAGTTTTAGGGTCAGCCACGAGCAGTACTTC
CASSFRVSHEQYF
>TRBD1|NA|TRBJ1-1|14|TRBV2
TGTGCCACCCGGGACAGAGGGGGGGGCACTGAAGCTTTCTTT
CATRDRGGGTEAFF
>NA|NA|TRBJ2-2|13|TRBV15
TGTGCCACCAGCAGAGGCGGGACCGGGGAGCTGTTTTTT
CATSRGGTGELFF
>TRBD1|NA|TRBJ2-2|14|TRBV5-1
TGCGCCAGCAGCCTTGACAGGGCGACCGGGGAGCTGTTTTTT
CASSLDRATGELFF
>NA|NA|TRBJ2-3|13|TRBV29-1
TGCAGCGTTGATAGCGGTAAGCGGGATACGCAGTATTTT
CSVDSGKRDTQYF